The source of this T cell receptor (beta chain) is a study of OX40 agonist ivuxolimab in advanced cancers. Turning to the study itself: Three patients, one with hepatocellular carcinoma and two with cutaneous melanoma, achieved partial responses.

Patients were ineligible given autoimmune disease history or systemic immunosuppression. CDR1 and CDR2 (germline): SGDLS, YYNGEE. CDR3 length: 14 amino acids. The ends were cut back, 3 bases at V and 5 bases at J, with 11 bases in the middle. Libraries were prepared by immunoSEQ multiplex PCR; TCRdb keeps only in-frame clonotypes and omits some of them. Of about 100,000 clones detected, more than 85% appear once; the ten largest clones hold 0.5% to 0.65%. The sequences come from CD4+ or CD8+ T cells sorted from blood, collected in a trial of the OX40 agonist ivuxolimab. The sequence came from an adult with an advanced solid tumor such as melanoma, head and neck, liver or kidney cancer. The V and J genes are TRBV9 and TRBJ2-2; no firm D call. In nucleotides, the CDR3 is TGTGCCAGCAGCGGCCGAACGAGGACCGGGGAGCTGTTTTTT. Its translation: CASSGRTRTGELFF.